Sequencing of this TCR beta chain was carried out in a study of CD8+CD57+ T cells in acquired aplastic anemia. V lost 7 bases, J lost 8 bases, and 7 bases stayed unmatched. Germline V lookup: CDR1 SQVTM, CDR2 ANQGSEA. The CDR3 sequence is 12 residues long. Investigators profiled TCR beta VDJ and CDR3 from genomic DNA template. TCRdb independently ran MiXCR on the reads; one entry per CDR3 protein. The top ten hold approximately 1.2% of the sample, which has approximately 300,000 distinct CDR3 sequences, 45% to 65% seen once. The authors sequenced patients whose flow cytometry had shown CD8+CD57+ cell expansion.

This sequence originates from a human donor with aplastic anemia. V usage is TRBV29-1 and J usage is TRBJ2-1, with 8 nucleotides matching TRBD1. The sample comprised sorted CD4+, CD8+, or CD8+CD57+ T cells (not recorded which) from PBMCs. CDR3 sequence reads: CSADRGRDEQFF. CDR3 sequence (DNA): TGCAGCGCAGACAGGGGTCGGGATGAGCAGTTCTTC.